The rows below give T cell receptor beta chains drawn from one sample of a study of T cell responses to AZD1222 COVID-19 vaccine. Profiling relied on immunoSEQ multiplex PCR, and the TCRdb table lists in-frame clones only, not all of them. Here the sample spans about 90,000 clones, about 86% being singletons. The material sequenced was peripheral blood, taken on day 0 of MenACWY control vaccination. Source of these receptors: an adult in good health. The CDR3 runs from the conserved cysteine through the conserved F or W. Fields, in order: CDR3 protein, V gene, J gene.

CDR3aa: CASSLLGTLGWNTIYF; v_gene: TRBV28; j_gene: TRBJ1-3
CDR3aa: CASSLGTGFDEQYF; v_gene: TRBV7-9; j_gene: TRBJ2-7
CDR3aa: CASSHRYEQYF; v_gene: TRBV3-1/TRBV3-2; j_gene: TRBJ2-7
CDR3aa: CASSPEGTGGMGTEAFF; v_gene: TRBV18; j_gene: TRBJ1-1
CDR3aa: CSVGTANTEAFF; v_gene: TRBV29-1; j_gene: TRBJ1-1
CDR3aa: CASSVSGEAWGAFF; v_gene: TRBV9; j_gene: TRBJ1-1
CDR3aa: CASSVAAEVNTEAFF; v_gene: TRBV9; j_gene: TRBJ1-1
CDR3aa: CASSLKGGRWDGYTF; v_gene: TRBV7-2; j_gene: TRBJ1-2
CDR3aa: CASSLGPSGDTIYF; v_gene: TRBV7-3; j_gene: TRBJ1-3
CDR3aa: CASSPVDRDTFYEQYF; v_gene: TRBV18; j_gene: TRBJ2-7
CDR3aa: CASSLAGLIRGGYTF; v_gene: TRBV7-8; j_gene: TRBJ1-2
CDR3aa: CAWSPTPQSSNQPQHF; v_gene: TRBV30; j_gene: TRBJ1-5
CDR3aa: CASSREGYYEQYF; v_gene: TRBV11-3; j_gene: TRBJ2-7
CDR3aa: CASSFLTTDTQYF; v_gene: TRBV27; j_gene: TRBJ2-3
CDR3aa: CASSLKNDYEQYF; v_gene: TRBV5-6; j_gene: TRBJ2-7
CDR3aa: CASSSERGAGELFF; v_gene: TRBV4-3; j_gene: TRBJ2-2
CDR3aa: CASSDPGTGAGANVLTF; v_gene: TRBV6-4; j_gene: TRBJ2-6
CDR3aa: CASSTTVNPSEQYF; v_gene: TRBV28; j_gene: TRBJ2-7
CDR3aa: CASSAYQVRGDNEQFF; v_gene: TRBV6-1; j_gene: TRBJ2-1
CDR3aa: CASSLEGSDPGRRGYTF; v_gene: TRBV5-1; j_gene: TRBJ1-2
CDR3aa: CASSLDGPGYTGELFF; v_gene: TRBV11-2; j_gene: TRBJ2-2
CDR3aa: CASSERGEAFF; v_gene: TRBV6-1; j_gene: TRBJ1-1
CDR3aa: CASSTRRGTQPQHF; v_gene: TRBV6-2/TRBV6-3; j_gene: TRBJ1-5
CDR3aa: CAWSVLWGENTEAFF; v_gene: TRBV30; j_gene: TRBJ1-1
CDR3aa: CASSRGQIQETQYF; v_gene: TRBV9; j_gene: TRBJ2-5
CDR3aa: CASSLDMSGAYEQYF; v_gene: TRBV7-2; j_gene: TRBJ2-7
CDR3aa: CASSRLGWSYEQYF; v_gene: TRBV28; j_gene: TRBJ2-7
CDR3aa: CASSSWDGTYEQYF; v_gene: TRBV6-2/TRBV6-3; j_gene: TRBJ2-7
CDR3aa: CASIRGDEQFF; v_gene: TRBV27; j_gene: TRBJ2-1
CDR3aa: CASSLSRRQGDEKLFF; v_gene: TRBV28; j_gene: TRBJ1-4
CDR3aa: CASSLGIKRGYTF; v_gene: TRBV5-4; j_gene: TRBJ1-2
CDR3aa: CASSPRQGNQPQHF; v_gene: TRBV27; j_gene: TRBJ1-5
CDR3aa: CASSVETVYNEQFF; v_gene: TRBV9; j_gene: TRBJ2-1
CDR3aa: CASSVGLIRSWGYTF; v_gene: TRBV9; j_gene: TRBJ1-2
CDR3aa: CASSGVGTAGTQYF; v_gene: TRBV19; j_gene: TRBJ2-3
CDR3aa: CASSLPTNTGELFF; v_gene: TRBV5-1; j_gene: TRBJ2-2
CDR3aa: CASGSGGRTGELFF; v_gene: TRBV12-5; j_gene: TRBJ2-2
CDR3aa: CASRFSGYSNQPQHF; v_gene: TRBV19; j_gene: TRBJ1-5
CDR3aa: CASTSMNTNEKLFF; v_gene: TRBV19; j_gene: TRBJ1-4
CDR3aa: CASSLGSGETQYF; v_gene: TRBV11-3; j_gene: TRBJ2-5
CDR3aa: CASSPRTGSNEKLFF; v_gene: TRBV5-4; j_gene: TRBJ1-4